The T cell receptor beta chain under discussion was sequenced for a study of blood T cell repertoires in COVID-19. Overall study context: Spain, Italy and the United States supplied samples that represented acute and convalescent COVID-19. In each case, the material was cDNA or gDNA derived from T cells, B-cell-depleted T cells, or PBMCs.

Assay used: immunoSEQ multiplex PCR; TCRdb lists only in-frame clones, some missing. Here the sample spans around 87,000 clones, about 76% being singletons. Germline V gene data show CDR1 as SGDLS and CDR2 as YYNGEE. CDR3 length equals 19 residues. V lost 5 bases, J lost 7 bases, and 23 bases stayed unmatched. The material sequenced was peripheral blood. This clonotype was obtained from a woman of 80 years or more with acute or convalescent COVID-19. This chain joins TRBV9 and TRBJ1-4; 7 nucleotides agree with TRBD1. CDR3 sequence (DNA): TGTGCCAGCAGAGACCCTACGACAGGGCACCCACCGAGGAGTGAAAAACTGTTTTTT. Its protein product is CASRDPTTGHPPRSEKLFF. The variable domain in full, with the rest retrieved from reference TRBV9 and TRBJ1-4, is DSGVTQTPKHLITATGQRVTLRCSPRSGDLSVYWYQQSLDQGLQFLIQYYNGEERAKGNILERFSAQQFPDLHSELNLSSLELGDSALYFCASRDPTTGHPPRSEKLFFGSGTQLSVL.